These 26 T cell receptor beta chains share one sample of origin, sequenced in a study of blood T cell repertoires in COVID-19. Generated by immunoSEQ multiplex PCR, the TCRdb table keeps only in-frame clones and is missing some. The sample contains roughly 200,000 clones, 80% to 90% of which appear only once. Sequencing used peripheral blood. These TCRs come from a human donor with active or convalescent COVID-19. The donor label of this sample is uncertain.

This rearrangement joins TRBV7-9 to TRBJ1-4; D is unclear. Trimming removed 5 bases at V and 8 bases at J, with 18 bases between. The CDR3 spans 15 residues. Germline CDR1 SEHNR, CDR2 FQNEAQ (reference sequence). Written as DNA, the CDR3 is TGTGCCAGCAGCCAGATAGGAGGGAATGAAGAAAAACTGTTTTTT. Translated: CASSQIGGNEEKLFF.

V and J are TRBV27 and TRBJ1-6; weak D call: TRBD1 (5 bases). Germline lookup yields CDR1 MNHEY and CDR2 SMNVEV (reference sequence). V was pared by 4 bases and J by 5 bases, with 21 bases between. The CDR3 runs 18 residues. CDR3 sequence: CASSSVPPTATHNSPLHF. The CDR3 nucleotides are TGTGCCAGCAGTTCCGTCCCCCCGACAGCCACACATAATTCACCCCTCCACTTT.

This clone was observed once. V usage is TRBV7-3 and J usage is TRBJ1-6; D may be TRBD1 (5 bases). Germline values: CDR1 SGHTA, CDR2 FQGTGA. V gave up 4 bases and J gave up 10 bases, with 11 bases separating them. There are 13 residues in the CDR3. In DNA, the CDR3 is TGTGCCAGCAGCTCCCGGAGGGGATCACCCCTCCACTTT. Residues: CASSSRRGSPLHF.

A single count supports this clone. The rearrangement uses TRBV7-9 and TRBJ2-7; D gene unclear. The germline V gene has CDR1 SEHNR and CDR2 FQNEAQ (reference sequence). V dropped 1 base and J dropped 4 bases, with 8 bases sitting between them. This CDR3 is built from 13 residues. CDR3 sequence: CASSLDQVYEQYF. CDR3 nucleotide sequence: TGTGCCAGCAGCTTAGATCAGGTTTACGAGCAGTACTTC.

The chain links TRBV2 to TRBJ2-7; D gene unclear. V was pared by 0 bases and J by 5 bases, with 8 bases between. Germline V gene data show CDR1 as SNHLY and CDR2 as FYNNEI. The CDR3 extends over 13 amino acids. As DNA, the CDR3 is TGTGCCAGCAGTGAAGCTGAACTCGACGAGCAGTACTTC. It specifies CASSEAELDEQYF.

Only one count was recorded for this clone. J is TRBJ1-1 and V is TRBV28; D unresolved. Trimming stripped 6 bases from V and 3 bases from J, with 2 bases between. The CDR3 sequence is 10 residues long. Germline CDR1 reads MDHEN; CDR2 reads SYDVKM. The CDR3 reads CASSDTEAFF. The CDR3 DNA follows: TGTGCCAGCAGCGACACTGAAGCTTTCTTT. Full variable domain (missing parts from reference TRBV28 and TRBJ1-1): DVKVTQSSRYLVKRTGEKVFLECVQDMDHENMFWYRQDPGLGLRLIYFSYDVKMKEKGDIPEGYSVSREKKERFSLILESASTNQTSMYLCASSDTEAFFGQGTRLTVV.

This chain joins TRBV4-1 and TRBJ2-2; D not resolved. The CDR3 has 13 residues. Trimming left V 4 bases short and J 6 bases short, with 9 bases between. Germline V gene data show CDR1 as MGHRA and CDR2 as YSYEKL. The CDR3 bases are TGCGCCAGCAGCCCCTTAGATTCCGGGGAGCTGTTTTTT. It translates to CASSPLDSGELFF.

V usage is TRBV7-6 and J usage is TRBJ2-3, with TRBD2 matching over 9 bases. The CDR3 runs to 17 residues. Germline V CDR1 and CDR2: SGHVS, FNYEAQ. V was clipped by 2 bases and J by 5 bases; unmatched bases: 11. CDR3 residues: CASSLYLRGGRGDTQYF. CDR3 DNA: TGTGCCAGCAGCTTATACCTGCGGGGGGGCCGCGGAGATACGCAGTATTTT.

V and J are TRBV7-9 and TRBJ1-4; 12 bases are shared with TRBD1. This CDR3 is 18 amino acids long. The ends lost 2 bases at V and 5 bases at J; junction bases unmatched: 9. The germline V gene has CDR1 SEHNR and CDR2 FQNEAQ (reference sequence). The CDR3 region has the DNA TGTGCCAGCAGCTTACGCCTCGGGACAGGGGGCGAGAATGAAAAACTGTTTTTT. This translates into CASSLRLGTGGENEKLFF.

This clone appeared a few times. The V gene is TRBV7-3, the J gene TRBJ2-5; TRBD2 is a possible D gene (6 bases). The CDR3 contains 13 residues. The ends were cut back, 5 bases at V and 1 base at J, with 8 bases in the middle. Germline-derived CDR1 and CDR2 are SGHTA and FQGTGA. CDR3 in DNA: TGTGCCAGCAGCATGGGACTCCAAGAGACCCAGTACTTC. It encodes CASSMGLQETQYF.

The chain couples TRBV7-9 to TRBJ2-2; D perhaps matches TRBD1 (6 bases). The CDR3 consists of 16 residues. Trimming took off 5 bases at V and 4 bases at J, with 17 bases between the two ends. From germline, CDR1 is SEHNR and CDR2 FQNEAQ (reference sequence). CDR3 region: CASSRDGGAGTGELFF. Written as DNA, the CDR3 is TGTGCCAGCAGCCGCGATGGGGGCGCGGGCACCGGGGAGCTGTTTTTT.

The J gene is TRBJ1-2, the V gene TRBV7-9; no firm D call. V was shortened by 1 base and J by 6 bases, with 15 bases between the two germline ends. Germline values: CDR1 SEHNR, CDR2 FQNEAQ (reference sequence). This CDR3 comprises 15 residues. CDR3 nucleotides: TGTGCCAGCAGCTTAGAGCGGGTACAGTACAATGGCTACACCTTC. Protein sequence: CASSLERVQYNGYTF.

The count of this clone is one. This rearrangement joins TRBV4-3 to TRBJ2-3; D is ambiguous. Trimming shortened V by 3 bases and J by 4 bases, and 11 bases separated the two germline ends. CDR1 and CDR2 (germline): LGHNA, YSLEER. The CDR3 extends over 14 amino acids. CDR3 region: CASSQSRLADTQYF. The DNA for the CDR3 is TGCGCCAGCAGCCAGTCGAGACTGGCAGATACGCAGTATTTT.

The chain combines TRBV7-9 with TRBJ2-1, with 12 bases aligning to TRBD2. The CDR3 is 15 amino acids. J lost 8 bases, V lost 2 bases, and 4 bases had no gene match. Per germline, CDR1 SEHNR and CDR2 FQNEAQ (reference sequence). In DNA form, the CDR3 reads TGTGCCAGCAGCTTAAAGCTAGCGGGAGGGGATGAGCAGTTCTTC. Protein product: CASSLKLAGGDEQFF.

The chain employs TRBV5-4 and TRBJ2-1; 9 bases match TRBD1. V was pared by 4 bases and J by 4 bases, with 6 bases of the junction left unmatched. The germline CDR1 and CDR2 sequences are SGHNT and YYREEE (reference sequence). This CDR3 region has 15 residues. The CDR3 sequence is CASSRYRGPYNEQFF. The CDR3 DNA reads TGTGCCAGCAGCCGCTACAGGGGGCCTTACAATGAGCAGTTCTTC. Full variable domain (missing parts from reference TRBV5-4 and TRBJ2-1): ETGVTQSPTHLIKTRGQQVTLRCSSQSGHNTVSWYQQALGQGPQFIFQYYREEENGRGNFPPRFSGLQFPNYSSELNVNALELDDSALYLCASSRYRGPYNEQFFGPGTRLTVL.

The chain links TRBV30 to TRBJ1-2, with a possible D match to TRBD1 (5 bases). V lost 4 bases to trimming and J lost 6 bases, with 9 bases between them. CDR1 and CDR2 (germline): GTSNPN, SVGIG (reference sequence). The CDR3 totals 11 residues. The CDR3 DNA reads as TGTGCCTGGACAGGGAGGAATGGCTACACCTTC. Residues: CAWTGRNGYTF.

The J gene is TRBJ2-3, the V gene TRBV5-1; D possibly corresponds to TRBD2 (6 bases). The germline V gene encodes CDR1 SGHRS and CDR2 YFSETQ. V was shortened by 1 base and J by 2 bases, with 11 bases between the two germline ends. The CDR3 has 15 residues. The CDR3 nucleotides read TGCGCCAGCAGCTTGCAGGACTACTACACAGATACGCAGTATTTT. Translation: CASSLQDYYTDTQYF.

J is TRBJ2-2 and V is TRBV2; 7 bases line up with TRBD2. This CDR3 has 14 amino acids. Germline loops: CDR1 SNHLY, CDR2 FYNNEI. Losses at the gene ends were 9 bases for V and 1 base for J; bases not matched to a gene: 5. In DNA, the CDR3 is TGTGCCAGTAGCGGGCGGGTGAACACCGGGGAGCTGTTTTTT. Translating it yields CASSGRVNTGELFF.

The chain uses TRBV11-1 and TRBJ1-1, with a tentative D call TRBD1 (5 bases). The germline V gene has CDR1 SGHAT and CDR2 FQDESV (reference sequence). The V end lost 6 bases, the J end lost 4 bases, and 15 bases lay between the germline ends. The CDR3 sequence is 14 residues long. The CDR3 DNA follows: TGTGCCAGCAGTCCGGGGGGAGGCAGCACTGAAGCTTTCTTT. Protein: CASSPGGGSTEAFF.

The count of this clone is one. The chain has TRBV12-3 or TRBV12-4 and TRBJ2-5; a possible D gene is TRBD2 (6 bases). Between the trimmed V and J ends, which lost 6 bases and 2 bases, there was a span of 10 bases. This CDR3 is built from 13 residues. The CDR3 is CASRRGKQETQYF. CDR3 in DNA: TGTGCCAGCAGGCGGGGAAAGCAAGAGACCCAGTACTTC.

The chain joins TRBV5-5 to TRBJ2-5, with D unclear. This CDR3 spans 16 amino acids. CDR1 and CDR2 (germline): SGHKS, YYEKEE (reference sequence). With 2 bases removed from V and 2 bases from J, the gap between germline ends came to 16 bases. The CDR3 region is CASSFLVGRLQETQYF. CDR3 sequence (DNA): TGTGCCAGCAGCTTTTTGGTCGGCAGGCTTCAAGAGACCCAGTACTTC.

This chain uses TRBV5-1 with TRBJ1-5; D is perhaps TRBD1 (6 bases). This CDR3 has 13 residues. Germline assignment: CDR1 SGHRS and CDR2 YFSETQ. V was shortened by 4 bases and J by 2 bases, with 7 bases between the two germline ends. CDR3 protein: CASSPGGNQPQHF. The CDR3 DNA reads as TGCGCCAGCAGCCCAGGGGGCAATCAGCCCCAGCATTTT.

The genes are TRBV7-3 and TRBJ1-3; 8 bases map to TRBD1. This CDR3 contains 16 residues. V dropped 0 bases and J dropped 4; count of bases not matched to a gene: 5. CDR1 and CDR2 from the germline V gene are SGHTA and FQGTGA. The CDR3 nucleotides are TGTGCCAGCAGCTTAACAGGACAGGGTACCGGAAACACCATATATTTT. This codes for CASSLTGQGTGNTIYF.

The CDR3 region has the DNA TGTGCCAGCAGCTTGGCTCGGCCTAGCGGGGGAGAGACCCAGTACTTC. Translated, it gives CASSLARPSGGETQYF. The chain is built from TRBV11-1 and TRBJ2-5; the match to TRBD2 covers 10 bases. CDR3 length equals 16 residues. The germline V gene encodes CDR1 SGHAT and CDR2 FQDESV (reference sequence). V shed 3 bases, J shed 4 bases, and the junction held 8 bases outside the gene matches.

V usage is TRBV7-9 and J usage is TRBJ2-5; D perhaps matches TRBD2 (6 bases). The CDR3 covers 15 residues. Germline loops: CDR1 SEHNR, CDR2 FQNEAQ (reference sequence). Deletions cut 1 base from V and 6 bases from J, with 15 bases between. CDR3 region: CASSLGGPGEKTQYF. The CDR3 nucleotides read TGTGCCAGCAGCTTAGGTGGACCGGGAGAAAAGACCCAGTACTTC.

The rearrangement joins TRBV5-6 to TRBJ2-7, with D uncertain. The ends were cut back, 4 bases at V and 0 bases at J, with 11 bases in the middle. Germline V gene data show CDR1 as SGHDT and CDR2 as YYEEEE. The CDR3 is 14 amino acids. CDR3 in amino acids: CASSASPSSYEQYF. In DNA, the CDR3 is TGTGCCAGCAGCGCCAGCCCTAGCTCCTACGAGCAGTACTTC. Using reference TRBV5-6 and TRBJ2-7 for the parts outside the CDR3, the full variable domain is DAGVTQSPTHLIKTRGQQVTLRCSPKSGHDTVSWYQQALGQGPQFIFQYYEEEERQRGNFPDRFSGHQFPNYSSELNVNALLLGDSALYLCASSASPSSYEQYFGPGTRLTVT.